This TCR beta chain was sequenced for a study of OX40 agonist ivuxolimab in advanced cancers. Study details: The dose-escalation group included hepatocellular carcinoma, melanoma, renal cell carcinoma and head and neck cancer.

Here immunoSEQ multiplex PCR was the method, and the copy in TCRdb shows in-frame clones only, minus some. The top ten clones hold about 3.2% of a sample with 40,000 to 55,000 clones, over 75% of them seen once. Cycle 7 day 1, cycle 4 day 1, and baseline were the timepoints at which blood was sampled. V shed 5 bases and J 8 bases; nucleotides not matched to a gene: 10. The CDR3 covers 15 residues. Germline V gene sequence: CDR1 MDHEN, CDR2 SYDVKM. The sequence came from an adult with an advanced solid tumor such as melanoma, head and neck, liver or kidney cancer. The specimen was CD4+ or CD8+ T cells sorted from blood, collected in a trial of the OX40 agonist ivuxolimab. The chain uses TRBV28 and TRBJ1-4; 8 bases are shared with TRBD1. The CDR3 spells CASSLTGGREEKLFF. For the CDR3, the DNA is TGTGCCAGCAGTCTCACAGGGGGGAGGGAGGAAAAACTGTTTTTT.